The sequence of this T cell receptor beta chain was determined in a study of blood T cell repertoires in COVID-19. Using immunoSEQ multiplex PCR, the repertoire was profiled, and TCRdb retains in-frame clones only, with some absent. The table lists a few hundred thousand clones, approximately 90% of them singletons. V dropped 4 bases and J dropped 9; count of bases not matched to a gene: 6. Germline loops: CDR1 MDHEN, CDR2 SYDVKM. The CDR3 has 13 amino acids. This rearrangement joins TRBV28 to TRBJ2-1; TRBD2 aligns across 7 bases. This clonotype was obtained from a man between 18 and 35 years old with COVID-19, enrolled during active disease. Input material: peripheral blood. CDR3 amino acids: CASSSRLAFEQFF. The CDR3 DNA follows: TGTGCCAGCAGTTCCCGACTAGCTTTTGAGCAGTTCTTC.